Detailed here is one T cell receptor (beta chain). This clone turned up a few times. What this receptor recognizes is not known. Within one base of it there is no much larger clone, and no base qualities were kept. In total, roughly 710 healthy bone marrow donors made up the cohort. At the time of sampling, all cohort members were nominally healthy, though unrecorded immune exposures were likely present. Of the approximately 700 cohort members, nearly 300 had a positive CMV serostatus and roughly 370 had a negative one, while no CMV serostatus was recorded for the donor. A peripheral blood sample was collected from each donor, and TCR beta sequencing was performed on peripheral blood mononuclear cells. The Qiagen DNeasy Blood Extraction Kit was used to extract genomic DNA from the blood cell samples. The library was produced with the immunoSEQ multiplex PCR assay. For the multiplex PCR, a mixture combining 60 forward primers for TCR Vbeta segments and 13 reverse primers for TCR Jbeta segments was used. The CDR3 region of rearranged TCR beta genes was amplified from genomic DNA by a multiplex PCR assay. Amplified TCR beta libraries were sequenced as 87-base-pair reads on the Illumina HiSeq System. The study's processing was this. A later analysis counted some 80 million unique TCR beta chains across the 670 or so repertoires, and roughly 11 million of these chains were shared by at least two donors. To remove PCR and sequencing errors, raw reads were error-corrected and collapsed into unique sequences using a nearest-neighbor algorithm that merged closely related sequences. CDR3 sequences were aligned to IMGT reference sequences to assign V, D and J gene segments. Each retained sequence needed at least a six-nucleotide match to both a V gene segment and a J gene segment. A rearrangement counted as productive if the CDR3 had no stop codons and remained in frame with V and J, and every other rearrangement counted as non-productive. Following IMGT convention, CDR3 was defined as the stretch from the second conserved V-encoded cysteine up to the conserved J-encoded phenylalanine. In an earlier analysis of around 600 of the donors, sequences lacking an unambiguous match to a single V gene segment were excluded. An earlier analysis of 450 to 650 of the donors called V segments functional above 56.7% productive rearrangements and segregating when the between-donor standard deviation exceeded 5%. A statistical classification framework was built for diagnosing cytomegalovirus status from the catalog of TCR beta chain sequences. In a later analysis, V and J genes were assigned by comparing TCR nucleotide sequences against IMGT/GENE-DB human TR gene sequences. A later analysis assigned CDR3 sequences and most-parsimonious VDJ recombination scenarios with the TCRdist pipeline. In a later analysis, each TCR beta chain was defined by its CDR3 amino acid sequence together with its V-gene family, and reads lacking a unique V-gene family were excluded. In a later analysis, fewer than 600 highly shared, low-generation-probability nucleotide sequences were removed to address suspected cross-contamination and a sequencing artifact. For each public chain, a later analysis derived a clonal expansion index from normalized ranks of inferred template counts within each repertoire. Generation probabilities in a later analysis came from a VDJ recombination model fitted to out-of-frame rearrangements, and those results were checked against IGoR. In a later analysis, TCR-TCR, TCR-HLA and TCR-CMV co-occurrence was scored with hypergeometric tests, and a repertoire-size bias correction was applied to TCR pairs. False discovery rates were estimated in a later analysis by permuting HLA or CMV assignments 20 times. A later analysis grouped co-occurring TCRs with DBSCAN, adding TCRdist sequence similarity when clustering within HLA-allele-positive subsets. Repertoires with fewer than 30,000 or more than 120,000 public chains, plus five repertoires with anomalous nucleotide sharing, were excluded from co-occurrence clustering. TCRdb carries this immuneACCESS record with in-frame sequences only. Its versions omit some clonotypes, under half of them owing to an unresolved V gene in the studies checked, with the rest unexplained. Clone size and V and J calls were adopted from that table, with D and trimming inferred from the DNA. Across this sample there are fewer than 250,000 clones, with 70% to 90% seen only once. The ten top clones hold around 1.2% of the sample.

The sample originates from a study of cytomegalovirus exposure and HLA in healthy donors (dated by TCRdb to about 2017). The study in broad terms: An earlier analysis of approximately 640 of the donors reported 250 to 300 Gb of sequence data and 117 million unique TCR beta sequences from 190 million or so T cells. About 300 gigabases of sequencing data and 70 million to 100 million unique TCR sequences were included in an early release covering 550 to 800 HLA-typed donors. Of the 300 to 450 genotyped donors, 80% to 90% were placed in the genetic ancestry cluster associated with self-reported Caucasian donors. The aim of the study was to test whether cataloging public T cell receptors could identify signatures of past pathogen exposure. Using immunosequencing, the study profiled T cell repertoires from fewer than 850 subjects and related those repertoires to cytomegalovirus serostatus. A separate validation cohort of over a hundred different subjects was used in addition to the approximately 670-subject first cohort. To predict cytomegalovirus infection status, the study combined high-throughput TCR immunosequencing, statistical association of individual TCRs with disease status, and machine learning. In a later analysis, previously published TCR beta repertoires from fewer than 750 donors were re-analyzed and high-resolution HLA genotyping was added so that TCR occurrence patterns could be studied. Rather than drawing on any new phenotypic data, the later analysis identified candidate immune exposures from TCR beta sequences and the way those sequences occurred across donors. An earlier analysis of 450 to 750 of the donors used high-throughput TCR beta sequencing to judge whether each TCR beta V gene segment behaved as functional or pseudogenic. Donor age, sex, ethnicity and CMV serostatus were compiled alongside the repertoire data. A later genetic analysis used genome-wide SNP genotypes for about 60% of the roughly 670 donors, treating that subset as a discovery cohort. All discovery cohort repertoires had been generated on a single sequencing platform. Both class I and class II loci were covered by HLA typing, at four-digit resolution. Typing coverage varied by locus: 629-630 donors for A, B, C, DRB1 and DQB1; 522 for DQA1; about 590 for DPA1; roughly 450 for DPB1. Because of strong linkage in the cohort, roughly five DR-DQ haplotypes were treated as single units for association and clustering. Across roughly 420 genotyped donors of the cohort, an average of roughly 250,000 unique TCR beta nucleotide sequences per donor were sequenced, and roughly 17% of those sequences were non-productive. Broad study findings and their caveats: HLA typing was unavailable for some donors at each locus, so association tests used only the typed subset. Because counts were too low, roughly 17 rarely observed V segments, including chromosome 9 orphons, were left out of the earlier analysis of roughly 600 of the donors. In a later genetic analysis, fewer N-insertions in productive TCRs were reported among donors in an Asian-associated ancestry cluster than the roughly 670-donor mean. Broadly in line with IMGT annotations, most TCR beta V segments showed up in productive rearrangements about 90% or about 30% of the time in an earlier analysis of 587 of the donors. Linkage disequilibrium might explain the correlated functional status among segregating V segments, but an unknown experimental factor could not be ruled out. Most TCR sequences were observed very rarely across donors, whereas some public TCRs were present in many individuals. Specific HLA alleles were associated with over 15,000 TCR beta sequences at a false discovery rate of 0.05 in a later analysis. In vitro tests confirmed that a few of the cytomegalovirus-associated TCR beta chains recognize cytomegalovirus antigens. A further reported finding was that TCR beta sequences accurately predicted the HLA-A and HLA-B alleles for most subjects in the first cohort. In a later analysis, HLA-associated TCR beta chains were found to be more clonally expanded and to have lower generation probabilities than equally common non-associated chains. In both the original and validation cohorts, the classifier was reported to diagnose cytomegalovirus status with high specificity and sensitivity. In a later analysis, TCR association rates were found to vary across HLA loci, with the most associated TCRs seen for DRB1 alleles and the fewest for HLA-C alleles. In the study, some 160 TCR beta chains were listed as associated with cytomegalovirus. A later genetic analysis associated a missense DCLRE1C variant with V-gene and J-gene trimming of TCR beta chains, and an independent cohort replicated the association. Presence/absence analyses assumed roughly uniform sequencing depth across donors, an assumption that may not hold. CMV serostatus was the only immune exposure information available for the cohort. The sequencing pipeline was judged likely to have produced a cluster of highly shared sequence variants as a technical artifact. The 87-base-pair reads could not distinguish some IMGT-functional V segments, including TRBV6-2 and TRBV6-3, so those segments were excluded. In this cohort, only TCR beta chains were sequenced, and detectable features were limited by the absence of alpha or paired-chain data. Strong co-occurrence of HLA alleles, especially DR and DQ, made assigning TCR associations to individual alleles difficult. It was suggested by the authors that the approach could potentially be generalized to other disease states and immunological phenotypes. Several of the top co-occurrence clusters appeared to be linked to parvovirus B19, influenza, CMV and Epstein-Barr virus, according to a later analysis. Most CMV-associated TCR beta chains appeared to be HLA-restricted in a later analysis, and the HLA associations seemed to be driven largely by CMV exposure.

For CDR1 and CDR2, the germline V gene (reference sequence) lists MNHEY and SMNVEV. The CDR3 goes from the cysteine to the phenylalanine over 16 residues. Just CDR3 DNA is preserved here, 48 bases in frame from base 1. Unmatched junction bases come to 12, with V trimmed by 6 bases and J by 5 bases. This chain joins TRBV27 to TRBJ1-1; the junction holds 10 bases that match TRBD1. Material: PBMCs. The sequence was obtained from a human donor in good health. The CDR3 reads CASSARQGAGRTEAFF. The base sequence is TGTGCCAGCAGCGCTAGACAGGGGGCGGGAAGGACTGAAGCTTTCTTT.